A single sample gave rise to the 19 T cell receptor beta chains below, sequenced in a study of OX40 agonist ivuxolimab in advanced cancers. Library prep was done by the immunoSEQ multiplex PCR assay. TCRdb took over this immuneACCESS table, retaining in-frame rearrangements with V and J assigned. Such tables are incomplete; in checked studies, under half of the missing clones stem from an unresolved V gene, and the remainder is unexplained. The sample table holds tens of thousands of clones, of which about 91% were seen once. The top ten clones comprise 7.1% of the sample. Material: CD4+ or CD8+ T cells sorted from blood, obtained in a trial of the OX40 agonist ivuxolimab. These receptor sequences come from an adult with an advanced solid tumor such as melanoma, head and neck, liver or kidney cancer.

This clone came up a few times. Written as DNA, the CDR3 is TGCGCCAGCAGCTTGGGACTAGCGACAGATACGCAGTATTTT. Amino acid sequence: CASSLGLATDTQYF. This chain connects TRBV5-1 to TRBJ2-3, with 8 bases lining up with TRBD2. The CDR3 contains 14 residues. CDR1 and CDR2 (germline): SGHRS, YFSETQ. After removal of 0 bases from V and 3 bases from J, the junction contained 0 bases not matched to a gene. The variable domain in full, with the rest retrieved from reference TRBV5-1 and TRBJ2-3, is KAGVTQTPRYLIKTRGQQVTLSCSPISGHRSVSWYQQTPGQGLQFLFEYFSETQRNKGNFPGRFSGRQFSNSRSEMNVSTLELGDSALYLCASSLGLATDTQYFGPGTRLTVL.

V and J are TRBV5-1 and TRBJ1-1, with 7 positions matching TRBD1. CDR1 and CDR2 (germline): SGHRS, YFSETQ. This CDR3 has 13 residues. V gave up 5 bases and J gave up 3 bases; unmatched junction bases: 4. The DNA for the CDR3 is TGCGCCAGCAGTTTTACAGGGGACACTGAAGCTTTCTTT. Translated, it gives CASSFTGDTEAFF.

This chain joins TRBV14 and TRBJ2-7, with D perhaps TRBD1 (6 bases). The CDR3 spans 15 residues. Trimming left V 1 base short and J 6 bases short, with 16 bases between. The germline V gene has CDR1 SGHDN and CDR2 FVKESK. CDR3 region: CASSQVFRGPGEQYF. CDR3 sequence (DNA): TGTGCCAGCAGCCAAGTCTTCAGGGGTCCAGGCGAGCAGTACTTC.

The chain combines TRBV28 with TRBJ2-1; D possibly uses TRBD1 or TRBD2 (5 bases each). Germline assignment: CDR1 MDHEN and CDR2 SYDVKM. Trimming removed 4 bases at V and 3 bases at J, with 13 bases between. The CDR3 has 15 amino acids. The CDR3: CASSSGQGFYNEQFF. The CDR3 DNA is TGTGCCAGCAGTTCGGGGCAGGGCTTCTACAATGAGCAGTTCTTC.

The rearrangement uses TRBV2 and TRBJ2-1; D ambiguous. V lost 7 bases and J 2 bases, leaving 6 bases between the germline ends. The CDR3 loop spans 12 amino acids. Germline CDR1 reads SNHLY; CDR2 reads FYNNEI. The CDR3 sequence is CASKPAYNEQFF. CDR3 sequence (DNA): TGTGCCAGCAAACCCGCCTACAATGAGCAGTTCTTC.

The chain joins TRBV5-4 to TRBJ1-5; D gene ambiguous. The CDR3 is 12 residues long. Germline CDR1 reads SGHNT; CDR2 reads YYREEE (reference sequence). Between the trimmed V and J ends, which lost 4 bases and 5 bases, there was a span of 7 bases. As DNA, the CDR3 is TGTGCCAGCAGCCGGAGGGATCAGCCCCAGCATTTT. It is translated as CASSRRDQPQHF.

The CDR3 DNA is TGTGCCAGTACTGGACAGGGTAGGACTGAAGCTTTCTTT. It specifies CASTGQGRTEAFF. The chain has TRBV10-3 and TRBJ1-1; 8 bases line up with TRBD1. V was pared by 10 bases and J by 5 bases, with 9 bases of the junction left unmatched. Germline loops: CDR1 ENHRY, CDR2 SYGVKD. The CDR3 contains 13 residues.

The CDR3 spells CASSLGQGAINEKLFF. The CDR3 coding sequence is TGCGCCAGCAGCTTGGGCCAGGGGGCAATTAATGAAAAACTGTTTTTT. This chain connects TRBV5-1 to TRBJ1-4; TRBD1 matches at 8 bases. Germline V gives CDR1 SGHRS, CDR2 YFSETQ. Losses at the gene ends were 0 bases for V and 4 bases for J; bases not matched to a gene: 5. The CDR3 consists of 16 residues.

The sample holds a few counts of this clone. V usage is TRBV7-9 and J usage is TRBJ1-2, with D unclear. V shed 5 bases and J shed 7 bases, with 8 bases lying between them. Germline-derived CDR1 and CDR2 are SEHNR and FQNEAQ (reference sequence). The CDR3 has 11 residues. For the CDR3, the DNA is TGTGCCAGCAGCCCCCCGGCTGGCTACACCTTC. Protein sequence: CASSPPAGYTF. Full variable domain (remainder filled in from reference TRBV7-9 and TRBJ1-2): DTGVSQNPRHKITKRGQNVTFRCDPISEHNRLYWYRQTLGQGPEFLTYFQNEAQLEKSRLLSDRFSAERPKGSFSTLEIQRTEQGDSAMYLCASSPPAGYTFGSGTRLTVV.

CDR3 DNA sequence: TGTGCCAGCAGCCCGGGAGGAGGATCTAACTATGGCTACACCTTC. It is translated as CASSPGGGSNYGYTF. The rearrangement uses TRBV27 and TRBJ1-2; D is uncertain. This CDR3 is built from 15 residues. Germline loops: CDR1 MNHEY, CDR2 SMNVEV (reference sequence). Trimming took off 6 bases at V and 0 bases at J, with 14 bases between the two ends.

The chain joins TRBV9 to TRBJ2-1; D is perhaps TRBD1 (7 bases). This CDR3 has 14 amino acids. V was pared by 4 bases and J by 5 bases, with 13 bases between. Germline CDR1 is SGDLS and CDR2 is YYNGEE. The CDR3 nucleotides read TGTGCCAGCAGCTCAGGGGGACTTGACAATGAGCAGTTCTTC. It is translated as CASSSGGLDNEQFF.

The J gene is TRBJ2-1, the V gene TRBV27; TRBD2 aligns across 7 bases. With 8 bases clipped from V and 0 bases from J, the junction kept 10 bases outside the gene matches. This CDR3 has 16 amino acids. In germline, CDR1 is MNHEY, CDR2 SMNVEV (reference sequence). CDR3 sequence: CASSRDYQSSYNEQFF. For the CDR3, the DNA is TGTGCCAGCTCCCGGGACTATCAGAGCTCCTACAATGAGCAGTTCTTC.

The chain has TRBV30 and TRBJ1-2; D is unclear. The V gene's germline CDR1 is GTSNPN and CDR2 SVGIG (reference sequence). Trimming cost V 0 bases and J 4 bases, with 9 bases left between them. CDR3 size: 13 residues. The CDR3 DNA is TGTGCCTGGAGTGTTCTGGAGGGCTATGGCTACACCTTC. Its protein is CAWSVLEGYGYTF.

This chain uses TRBV6-1 with TRBJ1-5, with 7 bases fitting TRBD1. The germline gives CDR1 MNHNS, CDR2 SASEGT. With V trimmed by 6 bases and J by 2 bases, 7 bases remained unmatched. The CDR3 sequence is 15 residues long. This chain's CDR3 is CASSRDRQRNQPQHF. CDR3 DNA sequence: TGTGCCAGCAGCCGGGACAGACAGCGCAATCAGCCCCAGCATTTT.

The rearrangement links TRBV6-5 to TRBJ2-3; 10 positions match TRBD2. In germline, CDR1 is MNHEY, CDR2 SVGAGI. Trimming took 2 bases from V and 1 from J; bases not matched to a gene: 3. This CDR3 comprises 16 residues. DNA of the CDR3: TGTGCCAGCAGTTACGGCCTAGCGGGAGGCACAGATACGCAGTATTTT. This codes for CASSYGLAGGTDTQYF.

In its sample, this clone was seen once. The gene calls are TRBV15 and TRBJ1-1, with no clear D. The CDR3 extends over 14 amino acids. V lost 1 base and J 2 bases, leaving 8 bases between the germline ends. The V gene's germline CDR1 is LNHNV and CDR2 YYDKDF (reference sequence). The CDR3 is CATSRGLTNTEAFF. The DNA for the CDR3 is TGTGCCACCAGCAGAGGGTTGACTAACACTGAAGCTTTCTTT.

The chain links TRBV6-5 to TRBJ2-7; 10 bases are a match to TRBD1. Trimming at V came to 6 bases and at J to 9 bases, leaving 8 bases not matched to a gene. Germline V gene data show CDR1 as MNHEY and CDR2 as SVGAGI. The CDR3 loop spans 13 amino acids. The CDR3: CASSYDRGHRQYF. CDR3 in DNA: TGTGCCAGCAGCTACGACAGGGGGCATCGGCAGTACTTC.

The chain employs TRBV14 and TRBJ2-1; D ambiguous. From germline, CDR1 is SGHDN and CDR2 FVKESK. Trimming removed 1 base from V and 6 bases from J, with 7 bases in between. This CDR3 contains 13 residues. The CDR3 region has the DNA TGTGCCAGCAGCCAAGTCCTAGGCAATGAGCAGTTCTTC. Its translation: CASSQVLGNEQFF.

The rearrangement joins TRBV6-1 to TRBJ2-1, with 7 bases lining up with TRBD1. The germline CDR1 and CDR2 sequences are MNHNS and SASEGT. The V and J ends lost 6 bases and 0 bases, in that order; junction bases with no gene match: 5. This CDR3 is 15 amino acids long. The CDR3 protein is CASSIDRVSYNEQFF. CDR3 nucleotides: TGTGCCAGCAGCATAGACAGGGTCTCCTACAATGAGCAGTTCTTC.